A single sample is the source of the 20 T cell receptor beta chains below, sequenced in a study of blood T cell repertoires in COVID-19. TCRdb's table, derived via immunoSEQ multiplex PCR, lists solely in-frame clones and lacks some. The table shows about 160,000 clones, with roughly 80% occurring only once. The specimen sequenced was PBMCs or T cells enriched from blood (not recorded which). The receptors were gathered from a woman in her fifties or sixties who had recovered from COVID-19.

This chain uses TRBV18 with TRBJ2-3; a weak D match, TRBD1 (5 bases). Per the germline V gene, CDR1 is KGHSH and CDR2 is LQKENI. The CDR3 extends over 14 amino acids. V was cut by 1 base and J by 3 bases, with 8 bases left in between. The chain's CDR3 is CASSPLSGTDTQYF. The CDR3 DNA is TGTGCCAGCTCACCACTATCAGGGACAGATACGCAGTATTTT. The whole variable domain, remainder taken from reference TRBV18 and TRBJ2-3, is NAGVMQNPRHLVRRRGQEARLRCSPMKGHSHVYWYRQLPEEGLKFMVYLQKENIIDESGMPKERFSAEFPKEGPSILRIQQVVRGDSAAYFCASSPLSGTDTQYFGPGTRLTVL.

V usage is TRBV5-4 and J usage is TRBJ2-5; weak D call: TRBD2 (7 bases). Germline V gene data show CDR1 as SGHNT and CDR2 as YYREEE (reference sequence). With 4 bases removed from V and 3 bases from J, the gap between germline ends came to 16 bases. This CDR3 spans 15 amino acids. The CDR3 region is CASSGGWGGEETQYF. CDR3 bases: TGTGCCAGCAGCGGGGGCTGGGGGGGAGAAGAGACCCAGTACTTC.

The J gene is TRBJ1-4, the V gene TRBV20-1; no clear D. The CDR3 consists of 12 residues. Germline CDR1 and CDR2: DFQATT and SNEGSKA (reference sequence). V lost 3 bases to trimming and J lost 8 bases, with 10 bases between them. DNA for the CDR3: TGCAGTGCTAGTTATCGAGGGGAAAAACTGTTTTTT. Protein product: CSASYRGEKLFF.

This clone has just one count. The V call is TRBV18, the J call TRBJ1-1, with D maybe TRBD1 (5 bases). The ends were cut back, 4 bases at V and 3 bases at J, with 18 bases in the middle. This CDR3 has 16 residues. The germline gives CDR1 KGHSH, CDR2 LQKENI. CDR3 sequence (DNA): TGTGCCAGCTCACGCTCGACAGTCCTTTTGGACACTGAAGCTTTCTTT. Amino acid sequence: CASSRSTVLLDTEAFF. Complete variable domain (other parts from reference TRBV18 and TRBJ1-1): NAGVMQNPRHLVRRRGQEARLRCSPMKGHSHVYWYRQLPEEGLKFMVYLQKENIIDESGMPKERFSAEFPKEGPSILRIQQVVRGDSAAYFCASSRSTVLLDTEAFFGQGTRLTVV.

V gene TRBV5-1 combines with J gene TRBJ2-2; 10 positions agree with TRBD2. The CDR3 contains 15 residues. Germline lookup yields CDR1 SGHRS and CDR2 YFSETQ. V trimming: 4 bases; J trimming: 5 bases; junction bases outside the gene matches: 5. Here the CDR3 DNA reads TGCGCCAGCAGCCCTAGCGGGGGTATGACCGGGGAGCTGTTTTTT. Its translation: CASSPSGGMTGELFF. Full variable domain (outside the CDR3, taken from reference TRBV5-1 and TRBJ2-2): KAGVTQTPRYLIKTRGQQVTLSCSPISGHRSVSWYQQTPGQGLQFLFEYFSETQRNKGNFPGRFSGRQFSNSRSEMNVSTLELGDSALYLCASSPSGGMTGELFFGEGSRLTVL.

This clone was counted a few times. This rearrangement joins TRBV9 to TRBJ2-3; D perhaps matches TRBD1 (5 bases). Per germline, CDR1 SGDLS and CDR2 YYNGEE. The CDR3 is made up of 15 amino acids. Between the trimmed V and J ends, which lost 5 bases and 2 bases, there was a span of 15 bases. Written as DNA, the CDR3 is TGTGCCAGCAGTGGGGCTCTAGGGCCCACAGATACGCAGTATTTT. Protein sequence: CASSGALGPTDTQYF.

The chain is built from TRBV7-8 and TRBJ1-2; tentative D call: TRBD1 (6 bases). Germline assignment: CDR1 SGHVS and CDR2 FQNEAQ. V was clipped by 6 bases and J by 5 bases, with 19 bases between them. The CDR3 is made up of 15 amino acids. Written as DNA, the CDR3 is TGTGCCAGCAGTCGATCAGGTGGACAGTCGTATGGCTACACCTTC. It yields the protein CASSRSGGQSYGYTF.

This clone was detected a few times. V usage is TRBV10-3 and J usage is TRBJ2-2; D is unresolved. Trimming took 0 bases from V and 4 from J, leaving 9 bases between them. Germline CDR1 ENHRY, CDR2 SYGVKD. The CDR3 loop spans 15 amino acids. The CDR3 region is CAISESGYSTGELFF. CDR3 sequence (DNA): TGTGCCATCAGTGAGTCGGGCTATTCCACCGGGGAGCTGTTTTTT.

The J gene is TRBJ1-6, the V gene TRBV19, with 7 nucleotides matching TRBD1. Germline trimming cut 5 bases from V and 5 bases from J; bases unmatched to any gene: 18. There are 19 residues in the CDR3. Germline V gives CDR1 LNHDA, CDR2 SQIVND (reference sequence). The CDR3 coding sequence is TGTGCCAGTAGTCCCCTCGACAGGGCTCGCCTTTCGGATAATTCACCCCTCCACTTT. Translation: CASSPLDRARLSDNSPLHF.

In its sample, this clone was seen a few times. The genes are TRBV25-1 and TRBJ1-6, with 7 nucleotides matching TRBD1. The V gene's germline CDR1 is MGHDK and CDR2 SYGVNS. The V and J ends lost 4 bases and 9 bases, in that order; junction bases with no gene match: 12. CDR3 size: 16 residues. The CDR3 sequence: CASSASRDRKASPLHF. DNA of the CDR3: TGTGCCAGCAGTGCTAGCCGGGACAGAAAGGCTTCACCCCTCCACTTT.

The chain uses TRBV3-1 (or the pseudogene TRBV3-2) and TRBJ1-2; D remains ambiguous. Per the germline V gene, CDR1 is LGHDT and CDR2 is YNNKEL (reference sequence). This CDR3 is 14 amino acids long. Trimming removed 0 bases at V and 4 bases at J, with 9 bases between. CDR3 sequence: CASSQDSYSYGYTF. The CDR3 bases are TGTGCCAGCAGCCAAGATAGTTACAGCTATGGCTACACCTTC.

The chain couples TRBV5-1 to TRBJ1-2; maybe TRBD1 (5 bases). The CDR3 length is 13 residues. The germline gives CDR1 SGHRS, CDR2 YFSETQ. Trimming took 4 bases from V and 6 from J, leaving 13 bases between them. Here the CDR3 DNA reads TGCGCCAGCAGCGCAGCAGGGTTGGATGGCTACACCTTC. Protein: CASSAAGLDGYTF. The full variable domain, its missing parts supplied by reference TRBV5-1 and TRBJ1-2, is KAGVTQTPRYLIKTRGQQVTLSCSPISGHRSVSWYQQTPGQGLQFLFEYFSETQRNKGNFPGRFSGRQFSNSRSEMNVSTLELGDSALYLCASSAAGLDGYTFGSGTRLTVV.

CDR3 nucleotides: TGTGCCAGCAGCTCCGCCGGGACAACGAACACTGAAGCTTTCTTT. Its translation: CASSSAGTTNTEAFF. The genes are TRBV7-2 and TRBJ1-1; weak D call: TRBD1 (6 bases). The CDR3 runs to 15 residues. The germline V gene encodes CDR1 SGHTA and CDR2 FQGNSA. V was cut by 4 bases and J by 1 base, with 13 bases left in between.

CDR3 in DNA: TGTGCCAGCACTCAAGGGGGAGACGGGAACACCGGGGAGCTGTTTTTT. This encodes CASTQGGDGNTGELFF. This chain connects TRBV2 to TRBJ2-2; TRBD1 might be the D (6 bases). Germline V CDR1 and CDR2: SNHLY, FYNNEI. There are 16 residues in the CDR3. Trimming removed 7 bases at V and 1 base at J, with 16 bases between.

The genes are TRBV2 and TRBJ2-7; 7 bases fit TRBD1. This CDR3 contains 15 residues. CDR1 is SNHLY, CDR2 FYNNEI, per germline. With 3 bases clipped from V and 5 bases from J, the junction kept 10 bases outside the gene matches. CDR3 nucleotide sequence: TGTGCCAGCAGTGATCGCGCGACAGGGTTCCACGAGCAGTACTTC. Translated, it gives CASSDRATGFHEQYF.

The rearrangement links TRBV4-1 to TRBJ1-2; TRBD1 is a possible D gene (5 bases). Germline V lookup: CDR1 MGHRA, CDR2 YSYEKL. The CDR3 runs 17 residues. The germline V and J ends were trimmed by 1 base and 2 bases, with 17 bases remaining between them. CDR3: CASSQALSGYTNYGYTF. CDR3 DNA: TGCGCCAGCAGCCAAGCCCTCTCAGGGTACACCAACTATGGCTACACCTTC.

The chain links TRBV4-2 to TRBJ2-3, with 8 bases matching TRBD1. The length of the CDR3 is 15 residues. V gave up 2 bases and J gave up 2 bases; unmatched junction bases: 3. Germline loops: CDR1 LGHNA, CDR2 YNFKEQ. CDR3 loop: CASSQLDRDTDTQYF. Here the CDR3 DNA reads TGTGCCAGCAGCCAACTGGACAGGGACACAGATACGCAGTATTTT.

The chain recombines TRBV2 with TRBJ1-1; 7 bases line up with TRBD1. Germline trimming cut 8 bases from V and 0 bases from J; bases unmatched to any gene: 9. This CDR3 is built from 15 residues. CDR1 is SNHLY, CDR2 FYNNEI, per germline. The CDR3 DNA reads TGTGCCAGCGTCCTGAGAGGGGGCGTGAACACTGAAGCTTTCTTT. It codes for CASVLRGGVNTEAFF.

The rearrangement links TRBV5-1 to TRBJ1-2; 7 nucleotides align to TRBD1. CDR1 and CDR2 (germline): SGHRS, YFSETQ. The CDR3 loop spans 21 amino acids. The V segment lost 4 bases and the J segment 1 base; nucleotides outside the gene matches: 25. CDR3 DNA sequence: TGCGCCAGCAGCCCTGGCCCTACAGGGGCCTTCATCCAAAAAAGTAACTATGGCTACACCTTC. Translation: CASSPGPTGAFIQKSNYGYTF.

This clone occurred a few times. CDR3 sequence (DNA): TGTGCCAGCAGCCACGCGTGGACTGAAGCTTTCTTT. This encodes CASSHAWTEAFF. The rearrangement links TRBV3-1 (or the pseudogene TRBV3-2) to TRBJ1-1; D remains unclear. CDR3 length equals 12 residues. Trimming shortened V by 3 bases and J by 5 bases, and 7 bases separated the two germline ends. Germline values: CDR1 LGHDT, CDR2 YNNKEL (reference sequence).